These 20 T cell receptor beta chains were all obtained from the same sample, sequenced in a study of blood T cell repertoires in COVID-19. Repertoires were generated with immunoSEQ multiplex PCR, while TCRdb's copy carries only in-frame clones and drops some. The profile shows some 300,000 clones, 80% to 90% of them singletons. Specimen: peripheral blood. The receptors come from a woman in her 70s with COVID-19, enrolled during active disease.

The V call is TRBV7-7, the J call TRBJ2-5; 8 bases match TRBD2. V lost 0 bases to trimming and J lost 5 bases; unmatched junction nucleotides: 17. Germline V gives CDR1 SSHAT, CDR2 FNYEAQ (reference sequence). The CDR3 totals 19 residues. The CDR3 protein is CASSLAHVVGGGFWETQYF. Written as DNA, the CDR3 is TGTGCCAGCAGCTTAGCGCACGTCGTTGGCGGGGGGTTTTGGGAGACCCAGTACTTC. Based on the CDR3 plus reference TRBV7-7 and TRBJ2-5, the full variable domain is GAGVSQSPRYKVTKRGQDVTLRCDPISSHATLYWYQQALGQGPEFLTYFNYEAQPDKSGLPSDRFSAERPEGSISTLTIQRTEQRDSAMYRCASSLAHVVGGGFWETQYFGPGTRLLVL.

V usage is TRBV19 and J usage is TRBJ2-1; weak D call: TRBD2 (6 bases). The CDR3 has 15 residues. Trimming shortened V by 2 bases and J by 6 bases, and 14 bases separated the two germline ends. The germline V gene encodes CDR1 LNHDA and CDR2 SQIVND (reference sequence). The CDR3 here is CASSISGGVGNEQFF. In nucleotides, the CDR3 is TGTGCCAGTAGTATAAGCGGCGGGGTGGGCAATGAGCAGTTCTTC. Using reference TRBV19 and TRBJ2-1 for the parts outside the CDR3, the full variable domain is DGGITQSPKYLFRKEGQNVTLSCEQNLNHDAMYWYRQDPGQGLRLIYYSQIVNDFQKGDIAEGYSVSREKKESFPLTVTSAQKNPTAFYLCASSISGGVGNEQFFGPGTRLTVL.

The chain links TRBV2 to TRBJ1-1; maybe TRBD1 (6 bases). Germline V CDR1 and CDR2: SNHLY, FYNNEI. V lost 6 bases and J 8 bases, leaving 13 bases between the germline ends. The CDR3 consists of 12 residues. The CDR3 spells CASSPYREEAFF. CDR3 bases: TGTGCCAGCAGCCCTTACAGGGAAGAAGCTTTCTTT.

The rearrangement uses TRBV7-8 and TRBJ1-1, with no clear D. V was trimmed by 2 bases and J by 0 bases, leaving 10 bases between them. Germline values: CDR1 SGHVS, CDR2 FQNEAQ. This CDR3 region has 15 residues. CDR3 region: CASSLLLGVNTEAFF. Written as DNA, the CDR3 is TGTGCCAGCAGCTTACTGCTAGGTGTGAACACTGAAGCTTTCTTT.

CDR3: CASSLGAANTEAFF. In DNA form, the CDR3 reads TGTGCCAGCAGTTTAGGGGCTGCTAACACTGAAGCTTTCTTT. This sequence joins TRBV28 and TRBJ1-1; D is possibly TRBD1 (5 bases). Germline V gene sequence: CDR1 MDHEN, CDR2 SYDVKM. Trimming took 2 bases from V and 2 from J, leaving 9 bases between them. The CDR3 runs 14 residues.

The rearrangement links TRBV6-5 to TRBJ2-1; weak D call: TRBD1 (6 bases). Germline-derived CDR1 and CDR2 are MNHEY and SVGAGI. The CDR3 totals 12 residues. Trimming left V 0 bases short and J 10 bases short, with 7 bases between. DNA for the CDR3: TGTGCCAGCAGTTACTCGACAGGAGAGCAGTTCTTC. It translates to CASSYSTGEQFF.

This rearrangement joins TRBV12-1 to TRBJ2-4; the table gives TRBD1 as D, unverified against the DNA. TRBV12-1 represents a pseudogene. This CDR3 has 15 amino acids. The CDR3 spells CASSLQGLAKNIQYF. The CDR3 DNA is TGTGCCAGCAGCCTTCAGGGATTAGCCAAAAACATTCAGTACTTC.

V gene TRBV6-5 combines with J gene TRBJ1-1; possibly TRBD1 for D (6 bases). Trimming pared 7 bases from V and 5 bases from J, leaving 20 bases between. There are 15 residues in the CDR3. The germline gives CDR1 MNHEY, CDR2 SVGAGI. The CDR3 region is CASNRRSTQGTEAFF. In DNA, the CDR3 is TGTGCCAGCAATCGAAGATCCACCCAGGGGACTGAAGCTTTCTTT.

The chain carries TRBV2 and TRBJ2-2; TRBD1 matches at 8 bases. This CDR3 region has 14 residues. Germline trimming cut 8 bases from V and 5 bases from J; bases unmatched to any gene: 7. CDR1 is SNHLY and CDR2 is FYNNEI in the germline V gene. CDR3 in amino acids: CASGETGVTGELFF. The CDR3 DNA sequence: TGTGCCAGCGGGGAGACAGGGGTAACCGGGGAGCTGTTTTTT.

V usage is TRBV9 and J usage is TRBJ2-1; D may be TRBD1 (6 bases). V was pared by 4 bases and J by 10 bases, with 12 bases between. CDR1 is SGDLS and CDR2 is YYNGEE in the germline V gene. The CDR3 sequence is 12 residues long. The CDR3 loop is CASSQGGGEQFF. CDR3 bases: TGTGCCAGCAGCCAAGGGGGTGGGGAGCAGTTCTTC.

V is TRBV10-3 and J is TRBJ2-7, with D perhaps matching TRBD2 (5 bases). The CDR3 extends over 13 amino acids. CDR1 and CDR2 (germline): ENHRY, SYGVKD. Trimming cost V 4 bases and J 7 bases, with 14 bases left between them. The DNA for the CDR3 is TGTGCCATCAGTGTAGGGAGTATGGGGGAGCAGTACTTC. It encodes CAISVGSMGEQYF.

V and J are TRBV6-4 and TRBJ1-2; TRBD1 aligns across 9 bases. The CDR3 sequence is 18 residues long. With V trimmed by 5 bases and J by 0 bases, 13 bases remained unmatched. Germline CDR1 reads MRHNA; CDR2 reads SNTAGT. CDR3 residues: CASSRDGQGKGANYGYTF. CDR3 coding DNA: TGTGCCAGCAGTCGAGATGGACAGGGGAAAGGGGCTAACTATGGCTACACCTTC.

This CDR3 reads CASSSGFSEQYF. The CDR3 DNA is TGTGCCAGCAGTTCGGGGTTCAGCGAGCAGTACTTC. The chain couples TRBV7-9 to TRBJ2-7; D is possibly TRBD2 (5 bases). CDR1 and CDR2 from the germline V gene are SEHNR and FQNEAQ (reference sequence). Deletions cut 6 bases from V and 6 bases from J, with 12 bases between. This CDR3 has 12 residues. Complete variable domain (other parts from reference TRBV7-9 and TRBJ2-7): DTGVSQNPRHKITKRGQNVTFRCDPISEHNRLYWYRQTLGQGPEFLTYFQNEAQLEKSRLLSDRFSAERPKGSFSTLEIQRTEQGDSAMYLCASSSGFSEQYFGPGTRLTVT.

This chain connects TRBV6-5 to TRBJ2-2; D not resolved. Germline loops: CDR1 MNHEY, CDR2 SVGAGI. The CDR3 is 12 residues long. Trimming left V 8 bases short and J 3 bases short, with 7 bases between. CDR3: CASAGYTGELFF. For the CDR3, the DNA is TGTGCCAGCGCCGGTTACACCGGGGAGCTGTTTTTT.

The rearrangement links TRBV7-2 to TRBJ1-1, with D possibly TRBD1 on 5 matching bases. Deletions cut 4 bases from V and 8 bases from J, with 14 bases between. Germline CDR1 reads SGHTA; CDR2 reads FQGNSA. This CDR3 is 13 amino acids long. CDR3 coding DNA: TGTGCCAGCAGCTCCGGAAGGAACAGGGAAGCTTTCTTT. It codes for CASSSGRNREAFF.

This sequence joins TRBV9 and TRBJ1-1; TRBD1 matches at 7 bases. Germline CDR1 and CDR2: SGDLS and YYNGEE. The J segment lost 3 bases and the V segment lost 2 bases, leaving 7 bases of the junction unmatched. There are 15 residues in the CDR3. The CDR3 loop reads CASSVEQGSDTEAFF. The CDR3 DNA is TGTGCCAGCAGCGTCGAACAGGGGAGCGACACTGAAGCTTTCTTT.

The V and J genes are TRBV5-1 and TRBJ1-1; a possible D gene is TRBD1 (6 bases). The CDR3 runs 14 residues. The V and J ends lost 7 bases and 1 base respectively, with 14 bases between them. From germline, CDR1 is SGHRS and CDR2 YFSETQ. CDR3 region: CASDTGWGNTEAFF. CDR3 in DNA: TGCGCCAGCGACACAGGGTGGGGGAACACTGAAGCTTTCTTT.

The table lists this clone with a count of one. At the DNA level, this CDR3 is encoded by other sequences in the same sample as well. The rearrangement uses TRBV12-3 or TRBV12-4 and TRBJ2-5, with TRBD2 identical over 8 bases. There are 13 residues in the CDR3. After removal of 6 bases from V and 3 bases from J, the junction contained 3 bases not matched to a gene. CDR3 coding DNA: TGTGCCAGCAGGGAAGCGGGGGAAGAGACCCAGTACTTC. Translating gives CASREAGEETQYF.

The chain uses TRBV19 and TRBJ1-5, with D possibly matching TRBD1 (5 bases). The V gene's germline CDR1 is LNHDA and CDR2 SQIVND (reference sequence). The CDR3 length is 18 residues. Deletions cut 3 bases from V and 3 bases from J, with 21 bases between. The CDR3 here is CASSIKLWGVTVNQPQHF. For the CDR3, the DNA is TGTGCCAGTAGTATCAAATTGTGGGGTGTGACAGTCAATCAGCCCCAGCATTTT.

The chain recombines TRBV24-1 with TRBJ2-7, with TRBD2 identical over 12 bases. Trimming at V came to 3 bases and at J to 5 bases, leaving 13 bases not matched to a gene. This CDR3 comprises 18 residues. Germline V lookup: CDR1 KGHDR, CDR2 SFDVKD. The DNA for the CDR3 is TGTGCCACCAGTGATGGGGCTAGCGGGGGGGCAAGGTTACACGAGCAGTACTTC. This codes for CATSDGASGGARLHEQYF.